This TCR beta chain is from a study of response to subunit inactivated influenza vaccine. TCRdb recomputed calls from the RT-PCR reads with MiXCR, one row per CDR3 protein. In the table there are hundreds of thousands of distinct CDR3 sequences, roughly 14% of which are singletons. General study results and limits: The authors proposed limited new T cell recruitment per seasonal influenza vaccination.

In its sample, this clonotype was seen a few times. Antigen: not known. Germline V gene data show CDR1 as SGHNT and CDR2 as YENEEA. This CDR3 spans 14 amino acids. Trimming cost V 5 bases and J 2 bases; bases outside gene matches: 4. The input for sequencing was PBMCs from blood, taken about 11 days after vaccination. The source of this sequence is a man aged 50 to 59 who received an inactivated influenza vaccine. The chain links TRBV11-3 to TRBJ2-3; 7 positions agree with TRBD1. CDR3 amino acids: CASSKGQATDTQYF. In DNA, the CDR3 is TGTGCCAGCAGCAAAGGACAGGCCACAGATACGCAGTATTTT.